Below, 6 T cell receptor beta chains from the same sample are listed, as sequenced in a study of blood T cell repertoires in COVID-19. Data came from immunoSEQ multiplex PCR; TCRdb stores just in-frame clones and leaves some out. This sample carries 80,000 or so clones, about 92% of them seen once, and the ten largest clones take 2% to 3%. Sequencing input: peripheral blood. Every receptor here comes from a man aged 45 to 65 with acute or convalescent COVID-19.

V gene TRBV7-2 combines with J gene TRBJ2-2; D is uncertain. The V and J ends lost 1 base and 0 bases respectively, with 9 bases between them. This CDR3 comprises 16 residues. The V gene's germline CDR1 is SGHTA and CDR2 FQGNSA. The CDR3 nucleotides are TGTGCCAGCAGCTTAGGAGGCACTGCGAACACCGGGGAGCTGTTTTTT. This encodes CASSLGGTANTGELFF. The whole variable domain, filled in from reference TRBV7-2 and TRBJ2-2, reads GAGVSQSPSNKVTEKGKDVELRCDPISGHTALYWYRQSLGQGLEFLIYFQGNSAPDKSGLPSDRFSAERTGGSVSTLTIQRTQQEDSAVYLCASSLGGTANTGELFFGEGSRLTVL.

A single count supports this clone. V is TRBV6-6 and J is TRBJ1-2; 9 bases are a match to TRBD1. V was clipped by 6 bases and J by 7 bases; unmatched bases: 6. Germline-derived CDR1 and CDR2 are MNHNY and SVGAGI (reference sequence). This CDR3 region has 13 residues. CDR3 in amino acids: CASSPTGGGGYTF. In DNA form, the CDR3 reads TGTGCCAGCAGCCCTACAGGGGGCGGTGGCTACACCTTC.

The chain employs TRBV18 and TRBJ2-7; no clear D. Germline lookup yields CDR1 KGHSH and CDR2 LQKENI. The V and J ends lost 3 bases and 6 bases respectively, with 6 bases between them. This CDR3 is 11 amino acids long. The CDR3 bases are TGTGCCAGCTCACCCATTCCCGAGCAGTACTTC. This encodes CASSPIPEQYF.

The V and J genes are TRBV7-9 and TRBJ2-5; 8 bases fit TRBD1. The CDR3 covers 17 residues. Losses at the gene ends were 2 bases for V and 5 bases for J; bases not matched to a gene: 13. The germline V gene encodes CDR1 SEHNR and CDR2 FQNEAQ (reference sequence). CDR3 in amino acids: CASSLPQDRGSWETQYF. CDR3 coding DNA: TGTGCCAGCAGCTTACCCCAAGACAGGGGTTCGTGGGAGACCCAGTACTTC.

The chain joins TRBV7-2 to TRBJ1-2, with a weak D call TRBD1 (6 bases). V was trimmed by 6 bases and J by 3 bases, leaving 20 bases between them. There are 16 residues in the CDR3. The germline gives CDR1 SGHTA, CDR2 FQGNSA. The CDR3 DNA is TGTGCCAGCAGTCGGGGATGGGGACATCGGGACTATGGCTACACCTTC. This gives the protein CASSRGWGHRDYGYTF.

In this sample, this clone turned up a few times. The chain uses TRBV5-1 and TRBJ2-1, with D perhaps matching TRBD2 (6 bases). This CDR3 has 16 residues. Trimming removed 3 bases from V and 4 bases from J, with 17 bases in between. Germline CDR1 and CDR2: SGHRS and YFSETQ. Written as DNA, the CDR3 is TGCGCCAGCAGCTCGGGGCAGGGAGGAACGTACAATGAGCAGTTCTTC. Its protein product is CASSSGQGGTYNEQFF.